The 3 T cell receptor beta chains presented below share a single source sample, sequenced in a study of OX40 agonist ivuxolimab in advanced cancers. TCRdb's copy holds only in-frame clones and misses some; the assay was immunoSEQ multiplex PCR. The sample comprises about 83,000 clones, approximately 91% of which are singletons, and roughly 0.64% rests with the top ten. Material: CD4+ or CD8+ T cells sorted from blood, obtained in a trial of the OX40 agonist ivuxolimab. The source is an adult with an advanced solid tumor such as melanoma, head and neck, liver or kidney cancer.

The V and J genes are TRBV15 and TRBJ1-5, with 9 bases matching TRBD1. Germline values: CDR1 LNHNV, CDR2 YYDKDF (reference sequence). Germline trimming cut 3 bases from V and 5 bases from J; bases unmatched to any gene: 5. This CDR3 has 15 residues. The CDR3 loop is CATSREGQGDQPQHF. CDR3 coding DNA: TGTGCCACCAGCAGGGAGGGACAGGGCGATCAGCCCCAGCATTTT.

The rearrangement links TRBV2 to TRBJ1-1, with D perhaps TRBD1 (5 bases). CDR1 and CDR2 (germline): SNHLY, FYNNEI. CDR3 length: 14 amino acids. Trimming pared 2 bases from V and 0 bases from J, leaving 7 bases between. CDR3 protein: CASSEQGLNTEAFF. For the CDR3, the DNA is TGTGCCAGCAGTGAACAGGGCCTGAACACTGAAGCTTTCTTT.

The chain recombines TRBV28 with TRBJ1-6, with TRBD1 matching 7 bases. With 2 bases clipped from V and 7 bases from J, the junction kept 8 bases outside the gene matches. This CDR3 is built from 16 residues. The germline gives CDR1 MDHEN, CDR2 SYDVKM. The CDR3 region is CASSLISGTDNSPLHF. CDR3 DNA sequence: TGTGCCAGCAGTTTAATATCGGGGACAGACAATTCACCCCTCCACTTT.